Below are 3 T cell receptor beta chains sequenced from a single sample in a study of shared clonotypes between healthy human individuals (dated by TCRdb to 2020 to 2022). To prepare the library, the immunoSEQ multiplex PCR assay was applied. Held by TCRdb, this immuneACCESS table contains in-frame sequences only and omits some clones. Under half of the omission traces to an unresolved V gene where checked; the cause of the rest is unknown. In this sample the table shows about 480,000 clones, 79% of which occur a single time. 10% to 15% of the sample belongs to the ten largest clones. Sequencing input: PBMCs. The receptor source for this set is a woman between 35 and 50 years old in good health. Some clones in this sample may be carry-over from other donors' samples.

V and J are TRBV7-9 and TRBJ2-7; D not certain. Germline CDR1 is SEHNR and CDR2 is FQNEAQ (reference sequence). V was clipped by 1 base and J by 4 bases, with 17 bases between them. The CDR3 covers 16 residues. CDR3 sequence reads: CASSLEGGGQLYEQYF. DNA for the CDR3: TGTGCCAGCAGCTTAGAAGGTGGCGGCCAACTTTACGAGCAGTACTTC.

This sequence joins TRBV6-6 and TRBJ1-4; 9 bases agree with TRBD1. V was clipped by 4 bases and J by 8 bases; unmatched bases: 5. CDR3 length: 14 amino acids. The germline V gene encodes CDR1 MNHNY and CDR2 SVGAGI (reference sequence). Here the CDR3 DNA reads TGTGCCAGCAGTTCACAGGGGGCGGTGGAAAAACTGTTTTTT. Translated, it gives CASSSQGAVEKLFF.

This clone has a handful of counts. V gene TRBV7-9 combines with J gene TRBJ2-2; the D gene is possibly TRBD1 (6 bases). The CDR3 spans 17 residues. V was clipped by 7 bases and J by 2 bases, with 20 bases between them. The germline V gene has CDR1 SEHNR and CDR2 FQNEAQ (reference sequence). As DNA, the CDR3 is TGTGCCAGCACCGTCTACAGGACAGCGTTAAACACCGGGGAGCTGTTTTTT. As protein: CASTVYRTALNTGELFF.